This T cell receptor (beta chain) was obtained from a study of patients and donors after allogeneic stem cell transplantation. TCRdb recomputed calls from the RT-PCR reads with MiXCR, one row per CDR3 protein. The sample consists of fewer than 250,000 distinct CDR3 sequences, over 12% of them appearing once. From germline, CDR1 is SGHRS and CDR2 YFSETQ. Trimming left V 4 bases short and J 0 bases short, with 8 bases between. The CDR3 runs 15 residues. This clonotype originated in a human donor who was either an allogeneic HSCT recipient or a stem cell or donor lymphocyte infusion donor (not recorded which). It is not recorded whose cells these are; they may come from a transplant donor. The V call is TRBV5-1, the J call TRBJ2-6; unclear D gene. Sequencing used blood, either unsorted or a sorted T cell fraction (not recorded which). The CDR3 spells CASSPPNSGANVLTF. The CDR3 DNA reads TGCGCCAGCAGCCCACCTAACTCTGGGGCCAACGTCCTGACTTTC.